Reported below is one T cell receptor beta chain. Its antigen is not identified. The data stem from a study of response to subunit inactivated influenza vaccine. Notes on the study in general: Authors suggested each seasonal flu vaccination may recruit only limited numbers of new T cells.

Trimming took 8 bases from V and 1 from J, leaving 6 bases between them. The CDR3 extends over 12 amino acids. Germline V CDR1 and CDR2: SGHAT, FQDESV (reference sequence). One entry per CDR3 protein results from TCRdb running MiXCR on the RT-PCR reads. The table records 430,000 or so distinct CDR3 sequences, about a tenth of them present only once. The specimen comprised PBMCs from blood, sampled 45 days after vaccination. The genes are TRBV11-1 and TRBJ2-4; possible D gene TRBD2, 6 bases. This sequence originates from a man in his fifties or sixties who received an inactivated influenza vaccine. CDR3 coding DNA: TGTGCCAGCGCGGGGGCCAAAAACATTCAGTACTTC. Residues: CASAGAKNIQYF.